The 9 T cell receptor beta chains given below trace back to one sample, sequenced in a study of blood T cell repertoires in COVID-19. The assay was immunoSEQ multiplex PCR, and TCRdb's table has in-frame clones only and misses some. The table includes approximately 160,000 clones, approximately 84% detected once. Sequencing was performed on PBMCs or T cells enriched from blood (not recorded which). Receptors were obtained from a woman in her forties or fifties who had recovered from COVID-19.

The V gene is TRBV7-2, the J gene TRBJ2-1, with unresolved D. The CDR3 runs to 17 residues. Germline values: CDR1 SGHTA, CDR2 FQGNSA. V was cut by 2 bases and J by 0 bases, with 14 bases left in between. The CDR3 DNA sequence: TGTGCCAGCAGCTTACGTTCACGCGGCAGCTCCTACAATGAGCAGTTCTTC. Translating it yields CASSLRSRGSSYNEQFF. Together with reference TRBV7-2 and TRBJ2-1, the CDR3 gives the full variable domain: GAGVSQSPSNKVTEKGKDVELRCDPISGHTALYWYRQSLGQGLEFLIYFQGNSAPDKSGLPSDRFSAERTGGSVSTLTIQRTQQEDSAVYLCASSLRSRGSSYNEQFFGPGTRLTVL.

The CDR3 bases are TGCGCCAGCAGCCACCGGGACAGGGGTTTCACTGAAGCTTTCTTT. Its protein product is CASSHRDRGFTEAFF. The chain links TRBV5-1 to TRBJ1-1, with 10 bases matching TRBD1. The CDR3 spans 15 residues. Germline CDR1 is SGHRS and CDR2 is YFSETQ. V lost 4 bases to trimming and J lost 4 bases; unmatched junction nucleotides: 7.

The rearrangement links TRBV28 to TRBJ2-2; 7 bases align to TRBD1. The germline gives CDR1 MDHEN, CDR2 SYDVKM. Trimming took 7 bases from V and 3 from J; bases not matched to a gene: 11. This CDR3 is 16 amino acids long. CDR3 sequence: CASTQRGGWDTGELFF. The DNA for the CDR3 is TGTGCCAGCACCCAACGAGGGGGCTGGGACACCGGGGAGCTGTTTTTT.

This clone has only one observation. The V gene is TRBV28, the J gene TRBJ2-7; D is possibly TRBD2 (5 bases). V was trimmed by 8 bases and J by 6 bases, leaving 8 bases between them. The CDR3 extends over 10 amino acids. Germline lookup yields CDR1 MDHEN and CDR2 SYDVKM. The CDR3 protein is CASSRVEQYF. CDR3 bases: TGTGCCAGCTCGAGGGTCGAGCAGTACTTC.

The rearrangement links TRBV7-2 to TRBJ2-1, with 10 bases fitting TRBD2. CDR1 SGHTA and CDR2 FQGNSA come from the germline V gene. The ends lost 8 bases at V and 4 bases at J; junction bases unmatched: 5. This CDR3 has 14 residues. The CDR3 protein is CASGRLAGYNEQFF. The CDR3 region has the DNA TGTGCCAGCGGAAGACTAGCGGGTTACAATGAGCAGTTCTTC.

The chain joins TRBV29-1 to TRBJ2-7; TRBD1 is a possible D gene (6 bases). Germline assignment: CDR1 SQVTM and CDR2 ANQGSEA. V lost 6 bases and J lost 2, with 11 bases in between. This CDR3 region has 12 residues. The CDR3 DNA sequence: TGCAGCGTAGCCAGGGGTACCTACGAGCAGTACTTC. It encodes CSVARGTYEQYF.

The sample holds one count of this clone. This rearrangement joins TRBV7-8 to TRBJ2-5; D perhaps matches TRBD1 (6 bases). The CDR3 totals 15 residues. Trimming removed 0 bases at V and 5 bases at J, with 13 bases between. Germline V gene data show CDR1 as SGHVS and CDR2 as FQNEAQ. The CDR3 DNA follows: TGTGCCAGCAGCTTAGCGGCGACAGGTAGCGAGACCCAGTACTTC. Its translation: CASSLAATGSETQYF.

The V call is TRBV19, the J call TRBJ2-3; possible D gene TRBD2, 6 bases. This CDR3 contains 14 residues. Germline V gene data show CDR1 as LNHDA and CDR2 as SQIVND (reference sequence). Deletions cut 5 bases from V and 2 bases from J, with 11 bases between. DNA of the CDR3: TGTGCCAGTAGTTCTTCTAGCGCCACAGATACGCAGTATTTT. Its protein is CASSSSSATDTQYF.

This chain connects TRBV5-1 to TRBJ1-1; a possible D gene is TRBD1 (5 bases). Germline V gene data show CDR1 as SGHRS and CDR2 as YFSETQ. The CDR3 contains 14 residues. V was clipped by 3 bases and J by 1 base, with 10 bases between them. CDR3 loop: CASSSRERNTEAFF. CDR3 nucleotide sequence: TGCGCCAGCAGCTCCAGGGAAAGGAACACTGAAGCTTTCTTT.